Following are 14 T cell receptor beta chains from one sample sequenced in a study of STAT3 mutations in large granular lymphocyte leukemia. Overall study findings and caveats: At least one immunodominant TCR beta clonotype appeared in every T-cell large granular lymphocyte leukemia patient.

The antigens for these receptors are not known. Repertoires were generated with immunoSEQ multiplex PCR, while TCRdb's copy carries only in-frame clones and drops some. The sample comprises around 10,000 clones, roughly 91% of which are singletons, and approximately 40% rests with the top ten. The sample taken for sequencing was peripheral blood mononuclear cells. The origin of the receptors is a man in his sixties with T-cell large granular lymphocyte leukemia. Some clones in this sample may be carry-over from other donors' samples.

V usage is TRBV4-2 and J usage is TRBJ1-1; unclear D gene. Germline CDR1 LGHNA, CDR2 YNFKEQ. This CDR3 has 14 amino acids. Trimming took off 1 base at V and 1 base at J, with 7 bases between the two ends. CDR3 region: CASSQVGRNTEAFF. The CDR3 DNA is TGTGCCAGCAGCCAAGTGGGGAGGAACACTGAAGCTTTCTTT.

The gene calls are TRBV18 and TRBJ2-4; 12 nucleotides match TRBD2. CDR3 length: 17 amino acids. J gave up 5 bases and V 5 bases, and 10 bases lay outside the gene matches. The V gene's germline CDR1 is KGHSH and CDR2 LQKENI. The CDR3 reads CASSISSSGRAQNIQYF. CDR3 sequence (DNA): TGTGCCAGCTCAATAAGTTCTAGCGGGAGGGCCCAAAACATTCAGTACTTC.

The J gene is TRBJ2-7, the V gene TRBV7-9; 8 nucleotides align to TRBD2. V trimming: 2 bases; J trimming: 1 base; junction bases outside the gene matches: 4. This CDR3 has 15 residues. CDR1 is SEHNR, CDR2 FQNEAQ, per germline (reference sequence). The CDR3 reads CASSLLSGSSYEQYF. The DNA of the CDR3 is TGTGCCAGCAGCTTATTGAGCGGGAGTTCCTACGAGCAGTACTTC.

V usage is TRBV10-3 and J usage is TRBJ1-3; TRBD1 is a possible D gene (6 bases). This CDR3 is 17 amino acids long. Per germline, CDR1 ENHRY and CDR2 SYGVKD. The germline V and J ends were trimmed by 4 bases and 0 bases, with 16 bases remaining between them. Written as DNA, the CDR3 is TGTGCCATCAGTGCACCCCGACAGGAGAGCTCTGGAAACACCATATATTTT. Residues: CAISAPRQESSGNTIYF.

This rearrangement joins TRBV23-1 to TRBJ1-5; D is undetermined. TRBV23-1 is known as an ORF, though its function is uncertain. The CDR3 extends over 14 amino acids. Trimming stripped 6 bases from V and 1 base from J, with 10 bases between. The CDR3 DNA reads as TGCGCCAGCAGGGGTCCCTGGAGCAATCAGCCCCAGCATTTT. Translated, it gives CASRGPWSNQPQHF.

This rearrangement joins TRBV29-1 to TRBJ1-4; TRBD1 matches at 11 bases. Germline loops: CDR1 SQVTM, CDR2 ANQGSEA. The CDR3 is 14 amino acids. Trimming cost V 6 bases and J 8 bases; bases outside gene matches: 8. The CDR3: CSVARDRGYEKLFF. The CDR3 DNA is TGCAGCGTAGCCCGGGACAGGGGGTACGAAAAACTGTTTTTT.

The V call is TRBV9, the J call TRBJ2-1, with no clear D. The CDR3 is 15 amino acids. Looked up from germline, CDR1 is SGDLS and CDR2 is YYNGEE. V was pared by 0 bases and J by 7 bases, with 14 bases between. CDR3 loop: CASSVGSLGKNEQFF. The CDR3 region has the DNA TGTGCCAGCAGCGTAGGCTCCCTGGGCAAAAATGAGCAGTTCTTC.

The chain combines TRBV7-2 with TRBJ1-2; D might be TRBD1 (6 bases). The CDR3 is 14 amino acids. The V end was cut by 3 bases, the J end by 5 bases, with 13 bases between. CDR1 is SGHTA and CDR2 is FQGNSA in the germline V gene. The CDR3 nucleotides are TGTGCCAGCAGCTTGATGAGGGGGGAATATGGCTACACCTTC. This encodes CASSLMRGEYGYTF.

V is TRBV20-1 and J is TRBJ2-2; D not resolved. There are 11 residues in the CDR3. Per germline, CDR1 DFQATT and CDR2 SNEGSKA (reference sequence). The V gene lost 1 base and the J gene lost 9 bases, with 6 bases spanning the gap. CDR3: CSARGKRELFF. In nucleotides, the CDR3 is TGCAGTGCTAGAGGGAAGAGGGAGCTGTTTTTT.

The gene calls are TRBV6-5 and TRBJ2-2; weak D call: TRBD2 (6 bases). V was cut by 7 bases and J by 8 bases, with 17 bases left in between. The germline gives CDR1 MNHEY, CDR2 SVGAGI. CDR3 size: 14 residues. The DNA of the CDR3 is TGTGCCAGCACCTACGGGAGCCGGGGGGGGGAGCTGTTTTTT. This codes for CASTYGSRGGELFF.

As DNA, the CDR3 is TGTGCCATCAGTGACCACGGGACAGGGAACTATGGCTACACCTTC. Translated: CAISDHGTGNYGYTF. V gene TRBV10-3 combines with J gene TRBJ1-2; 9 positions match TRBD1. Germline V gene data show CDR1 as ENHRY and CDR2 as SYGVKD. This CDR3 contains 15 residues. The ends lost 3 bases at V and 2 bases at J; junction bases unmatched: 4.

The chain uses TRBV27 and TRBJ2-5; D assignment may be TRBD1 or TRBD2 (5 bases each). The closer fit of TRBJ2-7 to the DNA end suggests the J call may be wrong. CDR1 and CDR2 from the germline V gene are MNHEY and SMNVEV (reference sequence). The CDR3 contains 15 residues. In DNA form, the CDR3 reads TGTGCCACCTCAGTGAGGGGATTGAGAGACTACGAGCAGTACTTC. This codes for CATSVRGLRDYEQYF.

This chain links TRBV7-6 with TRBJ1-5; TRBD1 aligns across 8 bases. This CDR3 region has 16 residues. The germline V gene encodes CDR1 SGHVS and CDR2 FNYEAQ. Trimming removed 6 bases from V and 5 bases from J; junction bases left unmatched: 12. The CDR3 coding sequence is TGTGCCAGCAGTCCAACGACAGGGGCGGTAGATCAGCCCCAGCATTTT. This encodes CASSPTTGAVDQPQHF.

Only a few counts were recorded for this clone. V is TRBV29-1 and J is TRBJ2-1; 7 bases are shared with TRBD2. Looked up from germline, CDR1 is SQVTM and CDR2 is ANQGSEA. There are 12 residues in the CDR3. J lost 3 bases, V lost 4 bases, and 0 bases had no gene match. The CDR3 region has the DNA TGCAGCGTTGGGGACTACTACAATGAGCAGTTCTTC. Protein product: CSVGDYYNEQFF.